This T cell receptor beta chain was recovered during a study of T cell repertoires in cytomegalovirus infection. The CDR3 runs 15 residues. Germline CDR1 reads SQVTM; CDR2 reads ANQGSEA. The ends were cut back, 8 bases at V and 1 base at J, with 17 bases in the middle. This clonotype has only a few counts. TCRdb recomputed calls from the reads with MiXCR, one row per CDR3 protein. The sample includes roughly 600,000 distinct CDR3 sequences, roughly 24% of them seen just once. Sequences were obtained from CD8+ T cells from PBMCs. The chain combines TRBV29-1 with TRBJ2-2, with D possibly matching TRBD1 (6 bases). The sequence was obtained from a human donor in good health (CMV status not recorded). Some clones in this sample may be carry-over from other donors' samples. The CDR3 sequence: CSTYAGVGNTGELFF. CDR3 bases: TGCAGCACGTATGCAGGGGTCGGGAACACCGGGGAGCTGTTTTTT.